This entry lists 8 T cell receptor beta chains sequenced from one sample in a study of T-cell memory formation after mild COVID-19. TCRdb independently ran MiXCR on the 5' RACE reads; one entry per CDR3 protein. The sample yields 530,000 or so distinct CDR3 sequences, approximately 15% seen once. The sequenced sample was PBMCs or a T cell subset sorted from them (not recorded which). Every receptor here comes from an adult woman who had mild COVID-19 (a few samples of this study predate the infection). Cell type and time point are not known.

The V gene is TRBV5-4, the J gene TRBJ2-7, with a possible D match to TRBD1 (5 bases). Trimming cost V 4 bases and J 3 bases, with 14 bases left between them. Germline-derived CDR1 and CDR2 are SGHNT and YYREEE (reference sequence). CDR3 length: 14 amino acids. The CDR3 loop reads CASSTLGPGYEQYF. The CDR3 coding sequence is TGTGCCAGCAGCACCCTGGGGCCCGGCTACGAGCAGTACTTC.

J is TRBJ2-1 and V is TRBV7-9, with 8 bases identical to TRBD1. This CDR3 is 19 amino acids long. The J segment lost 4 bases and the V segment lost 5 bases, leaving 19 bases of the junction unmatched. The germline CDR1 and CDR2 sequences are SEHNR and FQNEAQ (reference sequence). The CDR3 region has the DNA TGTGCCAGCAGCGGACCCCCAACAGGGGGTATAGTCGGGTACAATGAGCAGTTCTTC. It yields the protein CASSGPPTGGIVGYNEQFF.

The rearrangement uses TRBV4-1 and TRBJ1-1; no definite D call. The V and J ends lost 1 base and 6 bases respectively, with 12 bases between them. The CDR3 runs 14 residues. Germline-derived CDR1 and CDR2 are MGHRA and YSYEKL. The CDR3 sequence: CASSQGETMPEAFF. The CDR3 coding sequence is TGCGCCAGCAGCCAAGGAGAGACGATGCCTGAAGCTTTCTTT.

This clonotype has more than one count but fewer than ten. J is TRBJ1-2 and V is TRBV10-3; 7 nucleotides match TRBD1. The CDR3 runs to 14 residues. CDR1 is ENHRY and CDR2 is SYGVKD in the germline V gene. Unmatched junction bases numbered 8, after V lost 6 bases and J lost 4 bases. The DNA of the CDR3 is TGTGCCATCAGGGGGGGGACAGAACTCTATGGCTACACCTTC. Its translation: CAIRGGTELYGYTF.

This clonotype was counted many times. The rearrangement joins TRBV18 to TRBJ2-5; D unresolved. Germline V gene data show CDR1 as KGHSH and CDR2 as LQKENI. V lost 3 bases, J lost 1 base, and 9 bases lay in between. The CDR3 has 14 amino acids. The CDR3 DNA reads TGTGCCAGCTCACCCGACAAGGTCCAAGAGACCCAGTACTTC. Protein: CASSPDKVQETQYF. Based on the CDR3 plus reference TRBV18 and TRBJ2-5, the full variable domain is NAGVMQNPRHLVRRRGQEARLRCSPMKGHSHVYWYRQLPEEGLKFMVYLQKENIIDESGMPKERFSAEFPKEGPSILRIQQVVRGDSAAYFCASSPDKVQETQYFGPGTRLLVL.

V gene TRBV6-4 combines with J gene TRBJ2-5; 12 bases are a match to TRBD1. The CDR3 extends over 16 amino acids. Germline V gene data show CDR1 as MRHNA and CDR2 as SNTAGT. Losses at the gene ends were 8 bases for V and 5 bases for J; bases not matched to a gene: 12. DNA of the CDR3: TGTGCCAGCCGGGACAGGGGGCTGGGGATAAGGGAGACCCAGTACTTC. The encoded protein is CASRDRGLGIRETQYF.

This clonotype was detected a few times. The chain joins TRBV4-3 to TRBJ1-2, with 10 bases matching TRBD1. Germline V CDR1 and CDR2: LGHNA, YSLEER. Trimming removed 3 bases from V and 6 bases from J; junction bases left unmatched: 1. This CDR3 contains 13 residues. CDR3 bases: TGCGCCAGCAGCCACGGACAGGGGGATGGCTACACCTTC. Translating it yields CASSHGQGDGYTF.

This clonotype was detected a few times. The rearrangement uses TRBV7-9 and TRBJ2-5; TRBD1 matches 8 bases. V was clipped by 5 bases and J by 5 bases; unmatched bases: 7. CDR3 length equals 14 residues. The germline V gene has CDR1 SEHNR and CDR2 FQNEAQ (reference sequence). CDR3 DNA: TGTGCCAGCAGCCGCGGACAGGGTTACGAGACCCAGTACTTC. Protein sequence: CASSRGQGYETQYF.